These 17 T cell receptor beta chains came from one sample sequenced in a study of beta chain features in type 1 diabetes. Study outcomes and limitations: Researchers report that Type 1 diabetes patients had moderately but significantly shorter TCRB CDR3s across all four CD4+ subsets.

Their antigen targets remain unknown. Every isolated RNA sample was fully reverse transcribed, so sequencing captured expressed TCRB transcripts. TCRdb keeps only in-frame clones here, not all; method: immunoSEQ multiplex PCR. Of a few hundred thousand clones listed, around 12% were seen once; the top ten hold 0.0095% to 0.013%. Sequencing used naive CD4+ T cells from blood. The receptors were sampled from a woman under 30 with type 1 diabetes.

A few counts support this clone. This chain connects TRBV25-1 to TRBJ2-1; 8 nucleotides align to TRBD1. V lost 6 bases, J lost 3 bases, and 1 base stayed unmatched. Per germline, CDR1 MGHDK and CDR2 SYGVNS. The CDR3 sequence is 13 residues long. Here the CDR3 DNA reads TGTGCCAGCAGGGACAGGGTCTACAATGAGCAGTTCTTC. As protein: CASRDRVYNEQFF. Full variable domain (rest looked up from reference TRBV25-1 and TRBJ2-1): EADIYQTPRYLVIGTGKKITLECSQTMGHDKMYWYQQDPGMELHLIHYSYGVNSTEKGDLSSESTVSRIRTEHFPLTLESARPSHTSQYLCASRDRVYNEQFFGPGTRLTVL.

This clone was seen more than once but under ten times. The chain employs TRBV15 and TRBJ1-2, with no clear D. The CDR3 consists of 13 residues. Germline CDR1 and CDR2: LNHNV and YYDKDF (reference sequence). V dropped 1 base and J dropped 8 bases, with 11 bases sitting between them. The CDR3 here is CATSRGPEGGYTF. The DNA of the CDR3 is TGTGCCACCAGCAGAGGTCCGGAGGGCGGCTACACCTTC.

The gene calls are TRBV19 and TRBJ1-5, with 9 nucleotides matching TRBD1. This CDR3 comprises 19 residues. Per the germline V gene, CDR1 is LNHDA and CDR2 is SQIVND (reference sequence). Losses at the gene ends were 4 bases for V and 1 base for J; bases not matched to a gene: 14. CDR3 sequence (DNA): TGTGCCAGTAGTACCTTTGCCCTTCGGGACAGGGTCAGCAATCAGCCCCAGCATTTT. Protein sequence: CASSTFALRDRVSNQPQHF.

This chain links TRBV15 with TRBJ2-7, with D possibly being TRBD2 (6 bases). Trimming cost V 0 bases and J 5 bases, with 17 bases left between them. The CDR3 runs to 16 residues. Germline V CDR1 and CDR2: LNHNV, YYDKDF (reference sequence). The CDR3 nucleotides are TGTGCCACCAGCAGAGATTCGACCGGGAGCTTCAACGAGCAGTACTTC. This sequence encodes CATSRDSTGSFNEQYF. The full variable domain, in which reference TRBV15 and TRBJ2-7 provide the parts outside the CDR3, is DAMVIQNPRYQVTQFGKPVTLSCSQTLNHNVMYWYQQKSSQAPKLLFHYYDKDFNNEADTPDNFQSRRPNTSFCFLDIRSPGLGDTAMYLCATSRDSTGSFNEQYFGPGTRLTVT.

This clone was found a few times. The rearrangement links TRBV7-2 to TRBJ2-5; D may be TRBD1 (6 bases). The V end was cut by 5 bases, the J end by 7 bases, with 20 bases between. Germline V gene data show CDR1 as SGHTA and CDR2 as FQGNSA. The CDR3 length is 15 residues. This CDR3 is CASSPYDRSEGTQYF. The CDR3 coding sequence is TGTGCCAGCAGCCCCTATGACAGGAGCGAAGGGACCCAGTACTTC.

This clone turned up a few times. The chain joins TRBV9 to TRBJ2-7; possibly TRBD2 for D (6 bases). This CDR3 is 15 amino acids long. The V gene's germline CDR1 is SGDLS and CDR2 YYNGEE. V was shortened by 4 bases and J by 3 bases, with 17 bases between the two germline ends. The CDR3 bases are TGTGCCAGCAGCTGGGGGGAAGGGCCCAACTACGAGCAGTACTTC. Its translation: CASSWGEGPNYEQYF.

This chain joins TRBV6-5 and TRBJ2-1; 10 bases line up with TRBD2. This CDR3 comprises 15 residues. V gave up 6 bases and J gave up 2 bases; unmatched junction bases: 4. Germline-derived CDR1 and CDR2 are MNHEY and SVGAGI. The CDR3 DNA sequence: TGTGCCAGCAGGCCGACTAGCGGGCCCTACAATGAGCAGTTCTTC. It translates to CASRPTSGPYNEQFF.

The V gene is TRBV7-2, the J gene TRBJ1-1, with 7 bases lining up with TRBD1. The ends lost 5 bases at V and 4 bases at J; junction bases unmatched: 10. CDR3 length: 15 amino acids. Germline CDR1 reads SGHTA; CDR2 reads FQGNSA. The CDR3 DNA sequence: TGTGCCAGCAGCCCCCGGGACAGTGCCAGCACTGAAGCTTTCTTT. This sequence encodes CASSPRDSASTEAFF.

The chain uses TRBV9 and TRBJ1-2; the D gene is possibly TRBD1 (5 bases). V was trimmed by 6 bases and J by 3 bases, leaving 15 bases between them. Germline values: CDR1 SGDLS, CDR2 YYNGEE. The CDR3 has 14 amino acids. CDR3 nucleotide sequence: TGTGCCAGCACTCAGGGCTCTGTGGACTATGGCTACACCTTC. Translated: CASTQGSVDYGYTF. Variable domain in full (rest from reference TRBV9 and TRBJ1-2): DSGVTQTPKHLITATGQRVTLRCSPRSGDLSVYWYQQSLDQGLQFLIQYYNGEERAKGNILERFSAQQFPDLHSELNLSSLELGDSALYFCASTQGSVDYGYTFGSGTRLTVV.

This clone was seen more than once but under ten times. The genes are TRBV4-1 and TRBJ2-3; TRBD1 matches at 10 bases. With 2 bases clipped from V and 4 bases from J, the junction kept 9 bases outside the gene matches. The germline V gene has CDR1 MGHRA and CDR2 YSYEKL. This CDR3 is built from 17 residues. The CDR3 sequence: CASSQNPGQGFADTQYF. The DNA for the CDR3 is TGCGCCAGCAGCCAAAACCCGGGACAGGGGTTCGCAGATACGCAGTATTTT.

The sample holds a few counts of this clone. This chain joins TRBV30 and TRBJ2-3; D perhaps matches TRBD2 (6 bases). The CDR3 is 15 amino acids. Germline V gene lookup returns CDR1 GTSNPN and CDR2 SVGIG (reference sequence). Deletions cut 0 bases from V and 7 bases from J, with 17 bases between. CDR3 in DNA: TGTGCCTGGAGTGTACTAGCCAGAGCTGGGAATACGCAGTATTTT. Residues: CAWSVLARAGNTQYF.

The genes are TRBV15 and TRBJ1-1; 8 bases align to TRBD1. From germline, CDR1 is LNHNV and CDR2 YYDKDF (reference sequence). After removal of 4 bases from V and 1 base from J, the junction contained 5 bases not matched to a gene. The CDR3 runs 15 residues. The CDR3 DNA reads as TGTGCCACCAGCACTATGGGACAGGAGAACACTGAAGCTTTCTTT. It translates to CATSTMGQENTEAFF.

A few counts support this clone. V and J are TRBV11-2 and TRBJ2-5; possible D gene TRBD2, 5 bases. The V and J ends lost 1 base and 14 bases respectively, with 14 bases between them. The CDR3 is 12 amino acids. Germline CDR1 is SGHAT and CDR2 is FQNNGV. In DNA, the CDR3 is TGTGCCAGCAGCTTAGTCTTGGGAGACCCATACTTC. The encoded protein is CASSLVLGDPYF.

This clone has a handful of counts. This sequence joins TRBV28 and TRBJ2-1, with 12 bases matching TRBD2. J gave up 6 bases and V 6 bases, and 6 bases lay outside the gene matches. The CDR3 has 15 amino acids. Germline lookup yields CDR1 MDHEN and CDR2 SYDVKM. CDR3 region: CASRGETSGGNEQFF. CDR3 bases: TGTGCCAGCAGGGGGGAGACTAGCGGGGGCAATGAGCAGTTCTTC.

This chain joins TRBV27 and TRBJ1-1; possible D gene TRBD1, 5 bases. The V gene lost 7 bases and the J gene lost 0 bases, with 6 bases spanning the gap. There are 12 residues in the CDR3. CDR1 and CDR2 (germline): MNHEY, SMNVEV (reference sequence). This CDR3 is CASKGMNTEAFF. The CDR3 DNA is TGTGCCAGCAAGGGGATGAACACTGAAGCTTTCTTT.

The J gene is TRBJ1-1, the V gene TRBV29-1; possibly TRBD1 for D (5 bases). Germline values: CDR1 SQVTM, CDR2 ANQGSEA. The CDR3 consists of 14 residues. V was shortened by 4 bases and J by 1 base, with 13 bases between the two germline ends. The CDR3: CSVVQGGSNTEAFF. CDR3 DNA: TGCAGCGTTGTTCAGGGAGGGTCGAACACTGAAGCTTTCTTT.

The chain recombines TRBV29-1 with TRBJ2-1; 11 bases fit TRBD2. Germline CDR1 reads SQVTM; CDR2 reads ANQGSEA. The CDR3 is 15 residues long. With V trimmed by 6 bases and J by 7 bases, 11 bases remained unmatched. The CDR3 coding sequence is TGCAGCGTGTTCTTAGCGGGGGGGCCGTGGAATGAGCAGTTCTTC. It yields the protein CSVFLAGGPWNEQFF.